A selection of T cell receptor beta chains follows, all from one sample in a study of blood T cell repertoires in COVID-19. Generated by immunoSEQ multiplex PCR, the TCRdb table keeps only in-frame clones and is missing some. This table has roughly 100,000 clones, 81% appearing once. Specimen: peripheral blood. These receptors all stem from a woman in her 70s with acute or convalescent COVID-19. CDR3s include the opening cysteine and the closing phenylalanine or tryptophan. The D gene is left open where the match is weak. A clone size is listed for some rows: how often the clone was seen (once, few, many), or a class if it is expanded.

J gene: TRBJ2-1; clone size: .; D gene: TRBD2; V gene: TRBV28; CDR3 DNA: TGTGCCAGCAGTTTAGCGGGAGGGTCCTACAATGAGCAGTTCTTC; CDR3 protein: CASSLAGGSYNEQFF
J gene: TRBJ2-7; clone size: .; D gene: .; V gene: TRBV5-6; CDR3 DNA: TGTGCCAGCAGCCAGTACCAAACAGTCTCCTACGAGCAGTACTTC; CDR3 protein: CASSQYQTVSYEQYF
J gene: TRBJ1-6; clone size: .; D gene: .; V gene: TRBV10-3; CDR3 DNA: TGTGCCACGGGGGGTCATCCTGATATCAGGGTAGGAAATTCACCCCTCCACTTT; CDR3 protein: CATGGHPDIRVGNSPLHF
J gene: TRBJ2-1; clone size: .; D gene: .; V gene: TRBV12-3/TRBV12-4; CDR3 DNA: TGTGCCAGCAGTTTATTAAATGAGCAGTTCTTC; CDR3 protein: CASSLLNEQFF
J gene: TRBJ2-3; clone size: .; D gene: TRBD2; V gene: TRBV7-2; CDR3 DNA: TGTGCCAGCAGCCCCCGACTAGCGGTTAATACGCAGTATTTT; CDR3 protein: CASSPRLAVNTQYF
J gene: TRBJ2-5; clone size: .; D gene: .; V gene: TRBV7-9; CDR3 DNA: TGTGCCAGCAGCTTAGCGTCTAATTCCCTCGAGGAGACCCAGTACTTC; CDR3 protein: CASSLASNSLEETQYF
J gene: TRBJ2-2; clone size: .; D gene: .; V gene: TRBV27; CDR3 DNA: TGTGCCAGCAGTTACCAGCGATCGAACACCGGGGAGCTGTTTTTT; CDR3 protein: CASSYQRSNTGELFF
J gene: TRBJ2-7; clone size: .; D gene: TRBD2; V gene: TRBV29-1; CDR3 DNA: TGCAGCGTTGGATGGACTAGCGGGGAGCAGTACTTC; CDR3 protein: CSVGWTSGEQYF
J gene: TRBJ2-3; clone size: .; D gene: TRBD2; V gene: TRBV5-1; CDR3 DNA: TGCGCCAGCAGCTTGGATAGTAGCGGGGGCGCAGATACGCAGTATTTT; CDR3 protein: CASSLDSSGGADTQYF
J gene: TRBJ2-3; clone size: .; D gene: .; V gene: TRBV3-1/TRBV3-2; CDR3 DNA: TGTGCCAGCAGCCAAGATTACGGGGTAGGGGGAACAGATACGCAGTATTTT; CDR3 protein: CASSQDYGVGGTDTQYF
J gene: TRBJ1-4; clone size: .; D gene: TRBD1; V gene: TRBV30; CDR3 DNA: TGTGCCTGGAGTCTACGACAGGGCCCTAATGAAAAACTGTTTTTT; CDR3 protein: CAWSLRQGPNEKLFF
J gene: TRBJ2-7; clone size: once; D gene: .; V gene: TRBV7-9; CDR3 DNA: TGTGCCAGCAGCTCCTCCGAGAGGCGCGAGCAGTACTTC; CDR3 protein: CASSSSERREQYF
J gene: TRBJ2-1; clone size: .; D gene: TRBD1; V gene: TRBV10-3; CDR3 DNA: TGTGCCATCAGTGCCAGGACAGGCTCCTACAATGAGCAGTTCTTC; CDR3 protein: CAISARTGSYNEQFF
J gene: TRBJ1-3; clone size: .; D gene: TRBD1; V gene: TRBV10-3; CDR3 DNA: TGTGCCATCAGGGGACAGGCGTCTGGAAACACCATATATTTT; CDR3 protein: CAIRGQASGNTIYF
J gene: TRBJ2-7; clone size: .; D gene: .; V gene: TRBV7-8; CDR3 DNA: TGTGCCAGCAGTGCGAGGCGGGAAGGCAACCACGAGCAGTACTTC; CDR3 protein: CASSARREGNHEQYF
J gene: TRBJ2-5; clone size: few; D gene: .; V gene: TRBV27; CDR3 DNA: TGTGCCAGCAAACACTCTACGGGGTACCAAGAGACCCAGTACTTC; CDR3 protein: CASKHSTGYQETQYF
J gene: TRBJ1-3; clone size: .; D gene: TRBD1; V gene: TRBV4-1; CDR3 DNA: TGCGCCAGCAGCCAAGCGCCTACAGGGGGCTACGGAAACACCATATATTTT; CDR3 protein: CASSQAPTGGYGNTIYF
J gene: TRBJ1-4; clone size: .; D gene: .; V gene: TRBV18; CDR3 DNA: TGTGCCAGCTCACGCAGGGGTTCATCTAATGAAAAACTGTTTTTT; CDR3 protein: CASSRRGSSNEKLFF
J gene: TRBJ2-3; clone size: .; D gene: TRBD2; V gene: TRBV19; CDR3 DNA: TGTGCCAGTAGCACCTTGGGGCTAGCGGGAGTAGATACGCAGTATTTT; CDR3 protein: CASSTLGLAGVDTQYF
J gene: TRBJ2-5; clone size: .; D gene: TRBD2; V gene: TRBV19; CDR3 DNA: TGTGCCAGTAGTTTACGGACTAGCGGGGGGACAGAGACCCAGTACTTC; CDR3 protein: CASSLRTSGGTETQYF
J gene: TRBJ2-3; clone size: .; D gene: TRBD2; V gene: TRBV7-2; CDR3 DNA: TGTGCCAGCAGCCCCGTAGCGGGTAGCGGCACAGATACGCAGTATTTT; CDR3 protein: CASSPVAGSGTDTQYF
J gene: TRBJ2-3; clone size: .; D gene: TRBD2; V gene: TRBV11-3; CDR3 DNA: TGTGCCAGCAGCTCGTTAGCGGGTACAGATACGCAGTATTTT; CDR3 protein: CASSSLAGTDTQYF
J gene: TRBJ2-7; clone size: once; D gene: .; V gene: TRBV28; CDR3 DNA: TGTGCCAGCAGTTCCCGGACAGAGACCTACGAGCAGTACTTC; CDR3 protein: CASSSRTETYEQYF
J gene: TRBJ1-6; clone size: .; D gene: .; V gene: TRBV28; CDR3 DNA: TGTGCCAGCAGTCCCAGCCTACTTAGGGGGAGTTCACCCCTCCACTTT; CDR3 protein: CASSPSLLRGSSPLHF
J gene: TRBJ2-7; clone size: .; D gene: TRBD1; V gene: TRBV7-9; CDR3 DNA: TGTGCCAGCAGCCCGGGACAGGGAAACGAGCAGTACTTC; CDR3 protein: CASSPGQGNEQYF
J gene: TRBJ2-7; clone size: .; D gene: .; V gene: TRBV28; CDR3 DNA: TGTGCCAGCACAGGGAACTCCTACGAGCAGTACTTC; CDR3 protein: CASTGNSYEQYF
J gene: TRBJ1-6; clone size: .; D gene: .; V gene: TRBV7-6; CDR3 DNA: TGTGCCAGCAGTGAGGGCGGGAATTCACCCCTCCACTTT; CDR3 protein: CASSEGGNSPLHF
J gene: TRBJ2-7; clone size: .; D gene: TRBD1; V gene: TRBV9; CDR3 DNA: TGTGCCAGCAGCCAGGGACAGGGTATCTGGGAGCAGTACTTC; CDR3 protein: CASSQGQGIWEQYF
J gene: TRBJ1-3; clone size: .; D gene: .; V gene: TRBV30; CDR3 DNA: TGTGCCTGGTCCGGCCAAACCTGGGCAGGGACACCCCGGAACACCATATATTTT; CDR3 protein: CAWSGQTWAGTPRNTIYF
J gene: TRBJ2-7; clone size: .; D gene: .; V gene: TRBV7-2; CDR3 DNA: TGTGCCAGCAGCTTAGGGGGCCCGGACGAGCAGTACTTC; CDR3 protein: CASSLGGPDEQYF
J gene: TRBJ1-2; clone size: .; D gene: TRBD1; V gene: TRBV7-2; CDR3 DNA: TGTGCCAGCAGCGAGGGGACAGGGGAGGGCTATGGCTACACCTTC; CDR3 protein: CASSEGTGEGYGYTF
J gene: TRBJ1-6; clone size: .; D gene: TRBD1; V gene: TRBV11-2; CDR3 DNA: TGTGCCAGCAGCCGGGGGGCGGGACAGGTTAATTCACCCCTCCACTTT; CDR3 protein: CASSRGAGQVNSPLHF
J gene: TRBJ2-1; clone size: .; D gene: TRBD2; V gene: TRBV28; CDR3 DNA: TGTGCCAGCAGTTCGCGAGTACGGACTAGCGTCCATGAGCAGTTCTTC; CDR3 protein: CASSSRVRTSVHEQFF
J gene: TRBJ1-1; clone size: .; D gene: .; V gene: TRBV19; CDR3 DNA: TGTGCCAGTAGTGAAGGAGGGGTCTGGACTGAAGCTTTCTTT; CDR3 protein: CASSEGGVWTEAFF
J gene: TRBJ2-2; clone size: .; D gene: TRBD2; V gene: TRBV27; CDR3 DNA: TGTGCCAGCAGTCCGAGGGTACTAGCGGGAGGGCCATCCGGGGAGCTGTTTTTT; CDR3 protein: CASSPRVLAGGPSGELFF
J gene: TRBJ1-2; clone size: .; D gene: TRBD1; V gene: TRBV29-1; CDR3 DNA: TGCAGCGTTCCTCGGACAGGGGCGGGCTATGGCTACACCTTC; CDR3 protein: CSVPRTGAGYGYTF
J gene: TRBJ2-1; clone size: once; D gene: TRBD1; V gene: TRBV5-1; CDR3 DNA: TGCGCCAGCAGCCCAGGGACAGCCCTCTCCTACAATGAGCAGTTCTTC; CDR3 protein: CASSPGTALSYNEQFF
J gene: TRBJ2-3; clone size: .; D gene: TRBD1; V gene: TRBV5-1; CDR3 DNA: TGCGCCAGCAGCTTGCCCCCAGGGGGATCAGTCTCAGATACGCAGTATTTT; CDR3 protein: CASSLPPGGSVSDTQYF
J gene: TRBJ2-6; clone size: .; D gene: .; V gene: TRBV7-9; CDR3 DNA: TGTGCCAGCAGCTTAGCTGGGGGGGCCCGGGCCAACGTCCTGACTTTC; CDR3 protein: CASSLAGGARANVLTF
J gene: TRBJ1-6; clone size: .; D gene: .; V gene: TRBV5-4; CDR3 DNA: TGTGCCAGCAGCTCCGGCGGGGGGAACTATAATTCACCCCTCCACTTT; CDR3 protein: CASSSGGGNYNSPLHF
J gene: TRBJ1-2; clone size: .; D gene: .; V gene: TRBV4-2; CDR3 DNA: TGTGCCAGCAGCCAAGATTATAGGGAGCGGTATGGCTACACCTTC; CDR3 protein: CASSQDYRERYGYTF
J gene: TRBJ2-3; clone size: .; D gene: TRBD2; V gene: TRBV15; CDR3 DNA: TGTGCCACCAGCAGAGTCTCTAGCGGAACAGATACGCAGTATTTT; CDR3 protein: CATSRVSSGTDTQYF
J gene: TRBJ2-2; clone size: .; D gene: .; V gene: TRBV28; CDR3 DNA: TGTGCCAGCAGCTCCCCCTCGGCGGCCAAGGCGAACACCGGGGAGCTGTTTTTT; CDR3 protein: CASSSPSAAKANTGELFF
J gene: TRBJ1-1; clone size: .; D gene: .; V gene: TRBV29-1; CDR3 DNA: TGCAGCGTTGGGGGGCTGAACACTGAAGCTTTCTTT; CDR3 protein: CSVGGLNTEAFF
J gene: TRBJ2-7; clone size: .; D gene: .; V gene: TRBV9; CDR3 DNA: TGTGCCAGCAGCGTGGGCCCTGCCTACGAGCAGTACTTC; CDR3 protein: CASSVGPAYEQYF
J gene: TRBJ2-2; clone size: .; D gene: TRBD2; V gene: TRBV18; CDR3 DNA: TGTGCCAGCTCACCAAGACTAGCGGACACCGGGGAGCTGTTTTTT; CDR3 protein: CASSPRLADTGELFF
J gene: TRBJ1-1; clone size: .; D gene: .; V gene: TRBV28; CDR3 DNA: TGTGCCAGCAGTTTTGGCACAGCGAACACTGAAGCTTTCTTT; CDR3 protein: CASSFGTANTEAFF
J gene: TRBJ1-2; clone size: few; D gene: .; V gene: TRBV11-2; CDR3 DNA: TGTGCCAGCAGCTTAGGTGGGGGGACCTATGGCTACACCTTC; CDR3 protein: CASSLGGGTYGYTF
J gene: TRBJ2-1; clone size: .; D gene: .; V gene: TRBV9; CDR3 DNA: TGTGCCAGCAGCGTAGCTACGGGGTTTCCTTACAATGAGCAGTTCTTC; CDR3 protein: CASSVATGFPYNEQFF
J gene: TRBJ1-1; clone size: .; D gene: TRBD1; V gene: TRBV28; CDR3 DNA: TGTGCCAGCACCGAACTGGGACAGGGGTACACTGAAGCTTTCTTT; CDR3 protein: CASTELGQGYTEAFF
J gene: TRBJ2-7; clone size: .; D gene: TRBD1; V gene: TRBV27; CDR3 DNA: TGTGCCAGCAGTTTGGGGACAGGCTCCTACGAGCAGTACTTC; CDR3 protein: CASSLGTGSYEQYF
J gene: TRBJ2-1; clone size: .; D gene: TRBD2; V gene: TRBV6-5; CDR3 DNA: TGTGCCAGCGCAGCGGGGCGGGGCGGCAATGAGCAGTTCTTC; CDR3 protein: CASAAGRGGNEQFF
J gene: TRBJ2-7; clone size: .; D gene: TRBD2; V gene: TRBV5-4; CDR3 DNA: TGTGCCACTAGCGGGTGGAGCTCCTACGAGCAGTACTTC; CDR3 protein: CATSGWSSYEQYF
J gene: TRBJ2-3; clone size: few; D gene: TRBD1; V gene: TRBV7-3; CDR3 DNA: TGTGCCAGCAGCCCAACCGGGACAGGGGGCGCAGATACGCAGTATTTT; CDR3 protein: CASSPTGTGGADTQYF
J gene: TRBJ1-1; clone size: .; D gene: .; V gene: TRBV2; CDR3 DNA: TGTGCCAGCAGAGGGCCCCGGGAGGCCACTGAAGCTTTCTTT; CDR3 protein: CASRGPREATEAFF